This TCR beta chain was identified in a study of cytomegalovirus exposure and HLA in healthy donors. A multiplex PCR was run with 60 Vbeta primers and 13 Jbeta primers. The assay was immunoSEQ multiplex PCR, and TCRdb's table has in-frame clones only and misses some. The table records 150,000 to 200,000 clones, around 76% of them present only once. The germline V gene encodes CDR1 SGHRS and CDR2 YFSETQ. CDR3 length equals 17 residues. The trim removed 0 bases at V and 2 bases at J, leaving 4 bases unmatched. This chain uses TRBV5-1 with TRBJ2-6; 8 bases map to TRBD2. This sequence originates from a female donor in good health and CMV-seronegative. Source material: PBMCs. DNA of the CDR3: TGCGCCAGCAGCTTGGCCGGGGGGGAGGCTGGGGCCAACGTCCTGACTTTC. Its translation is CASSLAGGEAGANVLTF.